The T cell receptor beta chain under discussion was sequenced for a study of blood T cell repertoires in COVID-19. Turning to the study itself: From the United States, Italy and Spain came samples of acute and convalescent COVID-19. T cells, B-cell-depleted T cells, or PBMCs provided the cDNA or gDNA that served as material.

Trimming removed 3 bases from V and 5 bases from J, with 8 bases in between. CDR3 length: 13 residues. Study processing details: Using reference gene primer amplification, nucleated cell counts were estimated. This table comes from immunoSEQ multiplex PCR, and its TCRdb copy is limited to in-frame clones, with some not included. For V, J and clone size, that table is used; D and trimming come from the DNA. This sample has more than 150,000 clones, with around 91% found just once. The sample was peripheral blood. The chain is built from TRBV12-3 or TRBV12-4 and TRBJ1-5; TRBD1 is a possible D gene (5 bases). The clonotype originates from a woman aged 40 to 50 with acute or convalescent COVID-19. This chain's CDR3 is CASSLRDYQPQHF. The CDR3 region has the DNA TGTGCCAGCAGTTTGAGGGACTATCAGCCCCAGCATTTT.